This TCR beta chain was sequenced for a study of cytomegalovirus exposure and HLA in healthy donors. This CDR3 has 15 residues. The germline V gene encodes CDR1 SGHTA and CDR2 FQGNSA. The PCR ran on 60 Vbeta and 13 Jbeta primers. Repertoires were generated with immunoSEQ multiplex PCR, while TCRdb's copy carries only in-frame clones and drops some. The profile covers roughly 190,000 clones, with roughly 80% appearing a single time and less than 7% taken by the ten largest. The TCR comes from a man aged 35 to 55 in good health and CMV-seropositive. The sequenced material came from PBMCs. This chain joins TRBV7-2 and TRBJ2-5; D possibly corresponds to TRBD1 (6 bases). The J call may be in error: the DNA end matches TRBJ2-7 better. Here the CDR3 reads CASSLDTGKVYEQYF. The CDR3 DNA follows: TGTGCCAGCAGCTTAGATACAGGGAAAGTCTACGAGCAGTACTTC.